This T cell receptor beta chain was found in a study of Ad26.COV2.S vaccination and SARS-CoV-2 variants. Study observations and caveats: Total T cell responses may have been underestimated by the TCR breadth and depth analyses.

Generated by immunoSEQ multiplex PCR, the TCRdb table keeps only in-frame clones and is missing some. There are more than 300,000 clones in the sample; roughly 90% occur only once, and just under 5% lies in the top ten. Germline-derived CDR1 and CDR2 are KGHSH and LQKENI. Trimming removed 1 base from V and 3 bases from J; junction bases left unmatched: 6. This CDR3 spans 16 amino acids. Treatment described: 19 received Ad26.COV2.S at low or high dose, single or two shots; several received placebo; per-sample allocation not given. It was on day 63 after the first vaccine or placebo injection that samples were taken. In regard to this clone: What it recognizes is unknown.

The V and J genes are TRBV18 and TRBJ1-3; 7 bases agree with TRBD1. The sequence derives from a person aged 18-60 years who received the Ad26.COV2.S COVID-19 vaccine or a placebo. The specimen comprised peripheral blood, sampled in a trial of Ad26.COV2.S vaccine versus placebo. The CDR3 coding sequence is TGTGCCAGCTCACCACGCCGACAGGGTAGTGGAAACACCATATATTTT. Encoded protein: CASSPRRQGSGNTIYF.